The TCR beta chain under discussion was sequenced for a study of T-cell memory formation after mild COVID-19. This CDR3 is 15 amino acids long. V shed 0 bases, J shed 4 bases, and the junction held 3 bases outside the gene matches. Germline assignment: CDR1 SGDLS and CDR2 YYNGEE. TCRdb called the 5' RACE reads again in MiXCR, with one record for every CDR3 protein. The sample records around 300,000 distinct CDR3 sequences, approximately 15% being singletons. Study-wide results and limits: The study detected some responding clones in pre-infection memory, suggesting cross-reactive memory joined. CD4+ clones that contracted lay mainly in CM and EM; CD8+ ones lay in EMRA. The authors did not confirm SARS-CoV-2 specificity of second-wave clones peaking day 37.

This clonotype has just a few counts. Its antigen is not identified. This TCR was recovered from a man between 18 and 35 years old who had mild COVID-19 (a few samples of this study predate the infection). Cell type and time point are not known. The sequenced sample consisted of PBMCs or a T cell subset sorted from them (not recorded which). The rearrangement links TRBV9 to TRBJ2-3, with 9 bases aligning to TRBD2. The CDR3 loop reads CASSVVAGDSDTQYF. The CDR3 DNA reads TGTGCCAGCAGCGTAGTAGCGGGGGATTCAGATACGCAGTATTTT.